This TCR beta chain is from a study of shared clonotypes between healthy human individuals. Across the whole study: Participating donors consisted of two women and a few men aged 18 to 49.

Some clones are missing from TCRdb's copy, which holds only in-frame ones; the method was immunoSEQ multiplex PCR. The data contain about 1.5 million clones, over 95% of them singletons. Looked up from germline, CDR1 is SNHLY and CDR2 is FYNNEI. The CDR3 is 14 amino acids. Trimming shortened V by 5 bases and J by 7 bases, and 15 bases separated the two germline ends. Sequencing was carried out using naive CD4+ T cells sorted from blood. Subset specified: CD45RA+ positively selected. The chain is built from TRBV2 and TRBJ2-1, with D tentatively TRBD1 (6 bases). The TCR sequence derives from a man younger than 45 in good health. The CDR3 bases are TGTGCCAGCAGTTGGCTAGCCACAGGGAATGAGCAGTTCTTC. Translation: CASSWLATGNEQFF.